Listed below are T cell receptor beta chains from one sample, sequenced in a study of T cell responses to AZD1222 COVID-19 vaccine. Using immunoSEQ multiplex PCR, the repertoire was profiled, and TCRdb retains in-frame clones only, with some absent. This sample yields 130,000 to 150,000 clones, of which under 95% are seen a single time; roughly 2.8% belongs to the top ten. Sequenced here: peripheral blood, sampled on day 0 of MenACWY control vaccination. These receptors were obtained from an adult in good health. The CDR3 runs from the conserved cysteine through the conserved F or W. A D gene is named only where the DNA matches it firmly. Size tells how often a clone was seen (once, few, many) or the class of an expanded clone, and some rows leave it out.

clone size	D gene	J gene	CDR3 length	V gene	CDR3 protein	CDR3 DNA
.	.	TRBJ2-1	13	TRBV5-4	CASSLTGGNEQFF	TGTGCCAGCAGCTTGACAGGAGGGAATGAGCAGTTCTTC
.	.	TRBJ1-2	15	TRBV10-3	CASRALDGHNYGYTF	TGTGCCTCACGCGCCTTGGACGGCCATAACTATGGCTACACCTTC
.	TRBD2	TRBJ2-7	14	TRBV28	CASSFSGSSYEQYF	TGTGCCAGCAGTTTTAGCGGGAGCTCCTACGAGCAGTACTTC
.	.	TRBJ1-5	14	TRBV2	CASSLGYSNQPQHF	TGTGCCAGCAGCCTAGGATATAGCAATCAGCCCCAGCATTTT
.	.	TRBJ1-2	13	TRBV30	CAWSVAGRVGYTF	TGTGCCTGGAGTGTAGCAGGGAGGGTTGGCTACACCTTC
.	TRBD1	TRBJ1-6	14	TRBV5-1	CASSFGQGNSPLHF	TGCGCCAGCAGCTTTGGACAGGGTAATTCACCCCTCCACTTT
.	.	TRBJ1-3	12	TRBV5-6	CASRRSGNTIYF	TGTGCCAGCCGGAGATCTGGAAACACCATATATTTT
.	TRBD1	TRBJ1-3	15	TRBV13	CASSYGQGKGNTIYF	TGTGCCAGCAGCTACGGACAGGGAAAAGGAAACACCATATATTTT
once	.	TRBJ2-7	11	TRBV10-2	CASSDGYEQYF	TGCGCCAGCAGTGACGGTTACGAGCAGTACTTC
.	TRBD1	TRBJ1-2	14	TRBV19	CASSLQGEGYGYTF	TGTGCCAGTAGCCTACAGGGGGAAGGCTATGGCTACACCTTC
.	.	TRBJ2-1	14	TRBV4-1	CASSQVGSYNEQFF	TGCGCCAGCAGCCAAGTTGGGAGCTACAATGAGCAGTTCTTC
once	.	TRBJ2-1	14	TRBV7-2	CASSLRDIYNEQFF	TGTGCCAGCAGCTTGCGGGACATCTACAATGAGCAGTTCTTC
.	.	TRBJ1-1	15	TRBV29-1	CSVEITGHSNTEAFF	TGCAGCGTTGAAATAACGGGACATTCGAACACTGAAGCTTTCTTT
.	TRBD2	TRBJ2-1	16	TRBV2	CASSEAGLAGINEQFF	TGTGCCAGCAGTGAAGCAGGACTAGCGGGGATCAATGAGCAGTTCTTC
once	.	TRBJ1-2	15	TRBV10-3	CAITPKGGINYGYTF	TGTGCCATCACCCCGAAGGGAGGGATTAACTATGGCTACACCTTC
.	TRBD2	TRBJ2-1	15	TRBV18	CASSPGGGSYNEQFF	TGTGCCAGCTCACCAGGCGGGGGATCCTACAATGAGCAGTTCTTC
.	TRBD2	TRBJ2-7	15	TRBV6-5	CASSPLAGGAYEQYF	TGTGCCAGCAGTCCTTTAGCGGGAGGTGCCTACGAGCAGTACTTC
.	TRBD2	TRBJ2-7	16	TRBV7-9	CASSLGSGGPPYEQYF	TGTGCCAGCAGCTTAGGGAGCGGGGGGCCACCCTACGAGCAGTACTTC
.	.	TRBJ1-5	14	TRBV6-6	CASSYGGGGQPQHF	TGTGCCAGCAGTTATGGGGGGGGAGGTCAGCCCCAGCATTTT
once	TRBD1	TRBJ2-5	14	TRBV19	CASSIVTGGETQYF	TGTGCCAGTAGTATAGTGACAGGGGGTGAGACCCAGTACTTC
.	.	TRBJ1-2	13	TRBV7-2	CASSRDAIGGYTF	TGTGCCAGCAGCCGGGACGCCATAGGAGGCTACACCTTC
few	.	TRBJ1-2	11	TRBV28	CASSGVNGYTF	TGTGCCAGCTCCGGGGTTAATGGCTACACCTTC